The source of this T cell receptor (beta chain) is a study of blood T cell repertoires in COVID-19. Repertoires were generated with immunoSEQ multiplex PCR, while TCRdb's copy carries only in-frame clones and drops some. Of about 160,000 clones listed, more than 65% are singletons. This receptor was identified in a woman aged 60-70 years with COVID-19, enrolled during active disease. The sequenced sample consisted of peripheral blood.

The CDR3 is CASSLNPWTSGGIETDTQYF. CDR3 bases: TGTGCCAGCAGCTTAAACCCCTGGACTAGCGGGGGGATCGAGACAGATACGCAGTATTTT. The genes are TRBV7-6 and TRBJ2-3; TRBD2 matches 14 bases. This CDR3 region has 20 residues. V trimming: 2 bases; J trimming: 3 bases; junction bases outside the gene matches: 13. The germline V gene encodes CDR1 SGHVS and CDR2 FNYEAQ.